The 25 T cell receptor beta chains reported below all come from one sample, sequenced in a study of CD8 T cells in Susac syndrome. Reverse transcription of about 0.45 to 1 ug RNA was performed with random hexamers. MiXCR, run by TCRdb on the immunoSEQ multiplex PCR reads, gives a single entry per CDR3 protein. Here the sample spans over 150,000 distinct CDR3 sequences, about 96% being singletons. What was sequenced was CD4+ T cells from PBMCs. The receptors here all came from a human donor with Susac syndrome.

CDR3 sequence reads: CAWSTGNLYEQYF. CDR3 DNA: TGTGCCTGGAGTACCGGGAACCTCTACGAGCAGTACTTC. The chain has TRBV30 and TRBJ2-7, with D tentatively TRBD2 (5 bases). CDR1 is GTSNPN, CDR2 SVGIG, per germline (reference sequence). V was trimmed by 2 bases and J by 3 bases, leaving 11 bases between them. The CDR3 runs 13 residues.

V is TRBV13 and J is TRBJ2-1, with D maybe TRBD1 (6 bases). Trimming removed 4 bases from V and 10 bases from J, with 14 bases in between. Germline CDR1 is PRHDT and CDR2 is FYEKMQ (reference sequence). The CDR3 spans 13 residues. This CDR3 reads CASSWGRRREQFF. CDR3 nucleotides: TGTGCCAGCAGCTGGGGGCGGCGACGAGAGCAGTTCTTC.

V and J are TRBV7-9 and TRBJ1-3; D uncertain. From germline, CDR1 is SEHNR and CDR2 FQNEAQ (reference sequence). Between the trimmed V and J ends, which lost 5 bases and 0 bases, there was a span of 8 bases. The CDR3 consists of 14 residues. The CDR3: CASSRTDSGNTIYF. In DNA, the CDR3 is TGTGCCAGCAGCCGCACAGACTCTGGAAACACCATATATTTT.

The rearrangement uses TRBV6-5 and TRBJ1-1; D unclear. CDR3 length: 13 residues. With 2 bases removed from V and 1 base from J, the gap between germline ends came to 5 bases. Per germline, CDR1 MNHEY and CDR2 SVGAGI. The CDR3 bases are TGTGCCAGCAGTTACGATGGGAACACTGAAGCTTTCTTT. This codes for CASSYDGNTEAFF.

In its sample, this clonotype was seen once. The V call is TRBV20-1, the J call TRBJ1-1, with 7 nucleotides matching TRBD1. V was pared by 4 bases and J by 0 bases, with 5 bases of the junction left unmatched. The CDR3 sequence is 14 residues long. The germline gives CDR1 DFQATT, CDR2 SNEGSKA (reference sequence). The DNA of the CDR3 is TGCAGTGCTATACCGGGACAGTTGAACACTGAAGCTTTCTTT. Translating gives CSAIPGQLNTEAFF.

The chain uses TRBV7-6 and TRBJ2-5; D uncertain. This CDR3 has 11 amino acids. With 3 bases removed from V and 5 bases from J, the gap between germline ends came to 4 bases. CDR1 and CDR2 (germline): SGHVS, FNYEAQ. CDR3 region: CASSFYETQYF. The CDR3 coding sequence is TGTGCCAGCAGCTTCTATGAGACCCAGTACTTC.

This chain links TRBV11-2 with TRBJ2-3; D may be TRBD1 (6 bases). The CDR3 covers 14 residues. Trimming stripped 5 bases from V and 2 bases from J, with 11 bases between. The germline V gene has CDR1 SGHAT and CDR2 FQNNGV. CDR3 residues: CASSIGQLTDTQYF. The CDR3 coding sequence is TGTGCCAGCAGCATTGGACAGCTCACAGATACGCAGTATTTT.

The chain joins TRBV27 to TRBJ1-6, with a weak D call TRBD1 (6 bases). Trimming shortened V by 3 bases and J by 10 bases, and 16 bases separated the two germline ends. From germline, CDR1 is MNHEY and CDR2 SMNVEV (reference sequence). CDR3 length equals 15 residues. This chain's CDR3 is CASSLEGGGESPLHF. The CDR3 DNA reads TGTGCCAGCAGTTTGGAGGGGGGCGGGGAGTCACCCCTCCACTTT.

This sequence joins TRBV5-6 and TRBJ2-1; 8 bases align to TRBD2. CDR1 SGHDT and CDR2 YYEEEE come from the germline V gene. CDR3 length: 14 residues. Trimming cost V 4 bases and J 6 bases; bases outside gene matches: 6. CDR3 loop: CASSPWTSFNEQFF. The CDR3 region has the DNA TGTGCCAGCAGCCCCTGGACTAGCTTCAATGAGCAGTTCTTC. Full variable domain (outside the CDR3, taken from reference TRBV5-6 and TRBJ2-1): DAGVTQSPTHLIKTRGQQVTLRCSPKSGHDTVSWYQQALGQGPQFIFQYYEEEERQRGNFPDRFSGHQFPNYSSELNVNALLLGDSALYLCASSPWTSFNEQFFGPGTRLTVL.

This clonotype was counted once. The chain couples TRBV1 to TRBJ2-5; the DNA was not compared with TRBD1, the D call given in the table. TRBV1 is tagged as a pseudogene. This CDR3 region has 17 residues. This CDR3 reads CTSSQVGGTAVQETQYF. In DNA form, the CDR3 reads TGCACCAGCAGCCAAGTGGGGGGTACCGCGGTGCAAGAGACCCAGTACTTC.

The chain joins TRBV30 to TRBJ2-1, with 14 bases matching TRBD2. The trim removed 3 bases at V and 0 bases at J, leaving 7 bases unmatched. Germline CDR1 GTSNPN, CDR2 SVGIG (reference sequence). The CDR3 length is 18 residues. CDR3 residues: CAWRGLAGVRSSYNEQFF. DNA of the CDR3: TGTGCCTGGAGGGGACTAGCGGGAGTTCGGAGCTCCTACAATGAGCAGTTCTTC.

This chain links TRBV2 with TRBJ2-1, with TRBD1 matching 12 bases. Losses at the gene ends were 5 bases for V and 7 bases for J; bases not matched to a gene: 9. CDR1 and CDR2 (germline): SNHLY, FYNNEI. There are 16 residues in the CDR3. CDR3 in DNA: TGTGCCAGCAGTCCACCGGGACAGGGGGCGTTGAATGAGCAGTTCTTC. Translated, it gives CASSPPGQGALNEQFF.

V is TRBV29-1 and J is TRBJ1-2; no clear D. The CDR3 is 16 residues long. Germline loops: CDR1 SQVTM, CDR2 ANQGSEA. V lost 3 bases to trimming and J lost 2 bases, with 19 bases between them. The DNA for the CDR3 is TGCAGCGTTGATTCCCCTACGAGTGCCCAGAACTATGGCTACACCTTC. Protein sequence: CSVDSPTSAQNYGYTF.

In its sample, this clonotype was seen once. This chain joins TRBV2 and TRBJ1-5; D is possibly TRBD1 (5 bases). CDR1 and CDR2 (germline): SNHLY, FYNNEI. The CDR3 spans 12 residues. The V gene lost 7 bases and the J gene lost 7 bases, with 11 bases spanning the gap. The CDR3 nucleotides read TGTGCCAGCACCGGGGGTGGCCAGCCCCAGCATTTT. It codes for CASTGGGQPQHF. Variable domain in full (rest from reference TRBV2 and TRBJ1-5): EPEVTQTPSHQVTQMGQEVILRCVPISNHLYFYWYRQILGQKVEFLVSFYNNEISEKSEIFDDQFSVERPDGSNFTLKIRSTKLEDSAMYFCASTGGGQPQHFGDGTRLSIL.

The CDR3 sequence: CASSYSLPVGADTQYF. CDR3 in DNA: TGTGCCAGCAGTTACTCGCTGCCTGTTGGCGCAGATACGCAGTATTTT. V usage is TRBV6-5 and J usage is TRBJ2-3; D ambiguous. This CDR3 region has 16 residues. Germline V gene lookup returns CDR1 MNHEY and CDR2 SVGAGI. V was cut by 0 bases and J by 4 bases, with 14 bases left in between.

This clonotype was recorded only once. This chain connects TRBV5-6 to TRBJ2-3, with D unresolved. Trimming took off 5 bases at V and 8 bases at J, with 18 bases between the two ends. Per germline, CDR1 SGHDT and CDR2 YYEEEE. The CDR3 is 14 residues long. The CDR3 is CASREIHSPATQYF. CDR3 bases: TGTGCCAGCAGGGAAATCCACTCCCCGGCTACGCAGTATTTT.

The rearrangement uses TRBV29-1 and TRBJ2-1, with D unresolved. The V end lost 3 bases, the J end lost 6 bases, and 9 bases lay between the germline ends. Germline V gives CDR1 SQVTM, CDR2 ANQGSEA. The CDR3 covers 12 residues. This chain's CDR3 is CSVDRAANEQFF. The CDR3 DNA reads as TGCAGCGTTGATCGGGCCGCCAATGAGCAGTTCTTC.

This chain joins TRBV2 and TRBJ2-6; D is uncertain. The CDR3 loop spans 15 amino acids. Germline-derived CDR1 and CDR2 are SNHLY and FYNNEI. Trimming stripped 10 bases from V and 1 base from J, with 14 bases between. Here the CDR3 reads CAIREKDSGANVLTF. The CDR3 DNA is TGTGCCATCCGAGAGAAGGATTCTGGGGCCAACGTCCTGACTTTC. The variable domain in full, with the rest retrieved from reference TRBV2 and TRBJ2-6, is EPEVTQTPSHQVTQMGQEVILRCVPISNHLYFYWYRQILGQKVEFLVSFYNNEISEKSEIFDDQFSVERPDGSNFTLKIRSTKLEDSAMYFCAIREKDSGANVLTFGAGSRLTVL.

V is TRBV29-1 and J is TRBJ2-1; the match to TRBD1 covers 7 bases. The CDR3 contains 11 residues. Germline V gene lookup returns CDR1 SQVTM and CDR2 ANQGSEA. V dropped 5 bases and J dropped 16; count of bases not matched to a gene: 11. CDR3 DNA sequence: TGCAGCGTTTCACCAGACAGGGTGGTTTTCTTC. Translation: CSVSPDRVVFF.

The genes are TRBV4-3 and TRBJ1-6, with D possibly being TRBD1 (5 bases). Germline CDR1 and CDR2: LGHNA and YSLEER. The CDR3 length is 16 residues. The V end lost 1 base, the J end lost 7 bases, and 14 bases lay between the germline ends. Here the CDR3 DNA reads TGCGCCAGCAGCCAAGTATCAGGGCTGACAAATTCACCCCTCCACTTT. Residues: CASSQVSGLTNSPLHF.

This sequence joins TRBV7-2 and TRBJ2-7, with D unresolved. The CDR3 has 15 residues. Germline V gives CDR1 SGHTA, CDR2 FQGNSA. Trimming took off 2 bases at V and 2 bases at J, with 13 bases between the two ends. The CDR3 is CASSLLPRVTYEQYF. DNA of the CDR3: TGTGCCAGCAGCTTACTCCCAAGGGTTACCTACGAGCAGTACTTC.

V gene TRBV20-1 combines with J gene TRBJ1-2, with D hard to call. The V end lost 6 bases, the J end lost 2 bases, and 7 bases lay between the germline ends. Germline CDR1 reads DFQATT; CDR2 reads SNEGSKA (reference sequence). The CDR3 consists of 11 residues. CDR3 nucleotide sequence: TGCAGTGCCCCGTGGAACTATGGCTACACCTTC. This codes for CSAPWNYGYTF.

The V gene is TRBV15, the J gene TRBJ2-3, with 7 bases that match TRBD2. Germline lookup yields CDR1 LNHNV and CDR2 YYDKDF (reference sequence). V trimming: 5 bases; J trimming: 2 bases; junction bases outside the gene matches: 10. The CDR3 extends over 16 amino acids. The CDR3 here is CATSARPGLHTDTQYF. Written as DNA, the CDR3 is TGTGCCACCAGCGCTCGGCCGGGACTACACACAGATACGCAGTATTTT.

A few counts support this clonotype. The chain has TRBV29-1 and TRBJ2-7; D remains unclear. Germline CDR1 is SQVTM and CDR2 is ANQGSEA. This CDR3 spans 13 amino acids. Trimming shortened V by 4 bases and J by 2 bases, and 12 bases separated the two germline ends. In nucleotides, the CDR3 is TGCAGCGTTGGGGCATCGGGCACCTACGAGCAGTACTTC. Its translation: CSVGASGTYEQYF.

This chain links TRBV20-1 with TRBJ2-3, with 11 bases identical to TRBD2. The J segment lost 5 bases and the V segment lost 3 bases, leaving 1 base of the junction unmatched. This CDR3 has 13 residues. Germline V gene sequence: CDR1 DFQATT, CDR2 SNEGSKA (reference sequence). This CDR3 is CSARTSGIDTQYF. CDR3 coding DNA: TGCAGTGCTAGGACTAGCGGGATAGATACGCAGTATTTT.